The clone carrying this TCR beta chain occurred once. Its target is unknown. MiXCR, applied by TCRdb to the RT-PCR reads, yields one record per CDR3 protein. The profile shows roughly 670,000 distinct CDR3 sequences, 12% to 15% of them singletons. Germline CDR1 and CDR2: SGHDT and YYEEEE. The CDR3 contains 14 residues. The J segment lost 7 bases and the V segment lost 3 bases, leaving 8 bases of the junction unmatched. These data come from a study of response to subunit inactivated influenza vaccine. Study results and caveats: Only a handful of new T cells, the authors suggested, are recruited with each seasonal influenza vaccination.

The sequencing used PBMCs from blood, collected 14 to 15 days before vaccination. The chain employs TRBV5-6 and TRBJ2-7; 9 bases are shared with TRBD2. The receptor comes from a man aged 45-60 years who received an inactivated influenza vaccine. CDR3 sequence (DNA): TGTGCCAGCAGCTCCATAGCGGGAGATGGGGAGCAGTACTTC. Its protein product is CASSSIAGDGEQYF.